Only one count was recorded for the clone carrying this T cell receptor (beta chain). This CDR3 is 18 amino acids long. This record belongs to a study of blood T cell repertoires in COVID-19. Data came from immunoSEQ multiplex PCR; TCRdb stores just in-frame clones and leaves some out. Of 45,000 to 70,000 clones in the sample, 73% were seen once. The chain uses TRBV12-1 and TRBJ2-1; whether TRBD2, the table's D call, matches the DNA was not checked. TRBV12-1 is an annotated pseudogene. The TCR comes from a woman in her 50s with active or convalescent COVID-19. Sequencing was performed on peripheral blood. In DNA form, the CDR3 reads TGTGCCAGCAGCTTTGAACTAGCGGGAGGGCCAAGGAGGGATGAGCAGTTCTTC. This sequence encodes CASSFELAGGPRRDEQFF.